This T cell receptor beta chain was sequenced in a study of blood T cells in healthy people across ages. With regard to this clonotype: The antigen remains unidentified.

General study results and limits: As naive T cell percentage varied, TCR beta diversity correlated strongly with it. Diversity was higher, and naive CD4+ cells more numerous, in long-lived donors than in aged donors.

PCR was performed a second time for about 6 to 12 cycles using a sample-barcoded 5' primer and a J-beta primer mix. TCRdb called the 5' RACE reads again in MiXCR, with one record for every CDR3 protein. Of around 1.5 million distinct CDR3 sequences listed, about 32% are singletons. Per the germline V gene, CDR1 is DFQATT and CDR2 is SNEGSKA (reference sequence). The CDR3 consists of 14 residues. V was clipped by 1 base and J by 2 bases, with 12 bases between them. The sequence derives from a woman in her 30s in good health. V gene TRBV20-1 combines with J gene TRBJ2-7; D gene unclear. Source material: blood. Here the CDR3 DNA reads TGCAGTGCTAGAGGCGGTAGAACAACCTACGAGCAGTACTTC. Its protein is CSARGGRTTYEQYF.